This is a list of T cell receptor beta chains from one sample in a study of shared clonotypes between healthy human individuals. Using immunoSEQ multiplex PCR, the repertoire was profiled, and TCRdb retains in-frame clones only, with some absent. The sample consists of roughly 2.6 million clones, about 92% of them appearing once. Material for sequencing was naive CD4+ T cells sorted from blood. These receptors were collected from a man between 18 and 29 years old in good health. The conserved cysteine and the conserved F or W are not part of the CDR3 here. Fields, in order: J gene, V gene, CDR3 protein.

TRBJ2-3 | TRBV6-1 | ASSEVPSGTQY
TRBJ1-2 | TRBV27 | ASSYRGRGDGYT
TRBJ1-5 | TRBV27 | ASSPDWRYSNQPQH
TRBJ2-5 | TRBV19 | ANPSSRDRNLELAGGNQETQY
TRBJ1-1 | TRBV28 | ASLTGSNTEAF
TRBJ1-1 | TRBV6-5 | ASSYVGDTEAF
TRBJ1-6 | TRBV2 | ASSERQGNSPLH
TRBJ1-2 | TRBV5-1 | ASRPGTGAYGYT
TRBJ1-4 | TRBV5-1 | ASSPSTGFTNEKLF
TRBJ1-5 | TRBV27 | ASSAGSNQPQH
TRBJ2-5 | TRBV6-1 | ASSGGQRETQY
TRBJ2-5 | TRBV19 | ASSIGDRVGETQY
TRBJ1-3 | TRBV28 | ASSLLGQGNTIY
TRBJ1-5 | TRBV5-5 | ASSRGQSNQPQH
TRBJ1-1 | TRBV18 | ASSPSPLGQASLNTEAF
TRBJ1-1 | TRBV5-4 | ASSSEGGGGTEAF
TRBJ2-7 | TRBV7-2 | ASSLTPQPGLYEQY
TRBJ2-7 | TRBV18 | ASSRQGTVGEQY
TRBJ2-1 | TRBV14 | ASSPHRLGFQF
TRBJ2-2 | TRBV11-2 | ASSSLSSSGPYTGGELF
TRBJ2-5 | TRBV18 | ASSPYQETQY
TRBJ1-1 | TRBV9 | ASSEGAGGTEAF
TRBJ1-1 | TRBV11-2 | ASSLGLGPEAF
TRBJ2-1 | TRBV7-8 | ASSFSRGPYNEQF
TRBJ2-6 | TRBV30 | AWSVAAGSGANVLT
TRBJ2-5 | TRBV28 | ASSLLPGQGEETQY
TRBJ2-3 | TRBV5-5 | ASSALADTQY
TRBJ2-2 | TRBV7-9 | ASSPRVGTGELF
TRBJ2-3 | TRBV9 | ASSVEPRGVGTDTQY
TRBJ2-1 | TRBV28 | ASSSRAGGRFREQF
TRBJ1-2 | TRBV19 | ASSITPGGSSYGYT
TRBJ2-5 | TRBV25-1 | ASRLSGTGKGETQY
TRBJ2-5 | TRBV7-2 | ASSSPATGTQY
TRBJ1-1 | TRBV25-1 | ASSLGAREGAF